This section outlines one TCR beta chain sequence together with its context. Its target is unknown. Germline V gives CDR1 MNHNS, CDR2 SASEGT. The CDR3 extends over 15 amino acids. V dropped 6 bases and J dropped 5; count of bases not matched to a gene: 11. The data are from a study of graft-versus-host responses after intestinal transplantation. Study-level information: Multivisceral, liver-intestinal, or isolated intestinal transplants were performed in recipients. Among the recipients, all got anti-thymocyte globulin induction and then tacrolimus and steroids for approximately 3 years.

Points from the study as a whole: Present in recipient marrow, GvH clones included some that appeared first in ileum or blood.

Using immunoSEQ multiplex PCR, the repertoire was profiled, and TCRdb retains in-frame clones only, with some absent. Of some 150,000 clones in the sample, about nine tenths were seen once. The rearrangement uses TRBV6-1 and TRBJ2-5; 8 bases match TRBD2. The sample in question was unstimulated CD4+ T cells sorted from spleen or lymph node cells, obtained before intestinal transplant. This clonotype was obtained from a human donor who received an intestinal transplant. This chain's CDR3 is CASSRVGSGVETQYF. The CDR3 region has the DNA TGTGCCAGCAGCCGCGTGGGTAGCGGGGTGGAGACCCAGTACTTC.